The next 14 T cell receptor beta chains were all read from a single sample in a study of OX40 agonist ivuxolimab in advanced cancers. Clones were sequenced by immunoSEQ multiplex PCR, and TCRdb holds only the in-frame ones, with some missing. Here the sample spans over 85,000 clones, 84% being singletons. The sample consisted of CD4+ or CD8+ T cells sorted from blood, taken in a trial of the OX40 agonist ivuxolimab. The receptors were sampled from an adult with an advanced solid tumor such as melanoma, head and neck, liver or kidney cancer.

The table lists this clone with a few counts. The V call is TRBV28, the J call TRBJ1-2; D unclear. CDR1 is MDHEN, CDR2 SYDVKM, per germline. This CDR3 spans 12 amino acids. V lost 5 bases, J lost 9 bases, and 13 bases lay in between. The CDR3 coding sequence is TGTGCCAGCAGTCCTGCCCGTTTGAGCTACACCTTC. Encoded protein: CASSPARLSYTF.

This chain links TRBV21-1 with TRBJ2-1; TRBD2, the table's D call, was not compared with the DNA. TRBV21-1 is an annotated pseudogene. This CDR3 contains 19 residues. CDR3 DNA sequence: TGTGCCAGCAGCAGGCCCCGACTAGCGGGGGGGCCTAAAGGGGATGAGCAGTTCTTC. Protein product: CASSRPRLAGGPKGDEQFF.

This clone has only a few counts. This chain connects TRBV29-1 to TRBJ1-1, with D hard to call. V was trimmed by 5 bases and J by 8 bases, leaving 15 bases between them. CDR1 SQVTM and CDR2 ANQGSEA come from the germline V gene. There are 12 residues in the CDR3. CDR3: CSVTEGWGEAFF. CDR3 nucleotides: TGCAGCGTTACAGAGGGTTGGGGAGAAGCTTTCTTT.

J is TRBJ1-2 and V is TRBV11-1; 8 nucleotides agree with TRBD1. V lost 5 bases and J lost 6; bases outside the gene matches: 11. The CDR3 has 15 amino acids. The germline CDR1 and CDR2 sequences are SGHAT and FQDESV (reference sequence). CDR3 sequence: CASSQLDREDNGYTF. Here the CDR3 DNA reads TGTGCCAGCAGCCAATTGGACAGGGAGGATAATGGCTACACCTTC.

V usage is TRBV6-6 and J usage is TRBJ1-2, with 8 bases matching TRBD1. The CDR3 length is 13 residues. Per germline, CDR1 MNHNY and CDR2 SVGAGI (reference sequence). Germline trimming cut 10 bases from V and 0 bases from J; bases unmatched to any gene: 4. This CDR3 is CATADRANYGYTF. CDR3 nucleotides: TGTGCCACCGCGGACAGGGCTAACTATGGCTACACCTTC.

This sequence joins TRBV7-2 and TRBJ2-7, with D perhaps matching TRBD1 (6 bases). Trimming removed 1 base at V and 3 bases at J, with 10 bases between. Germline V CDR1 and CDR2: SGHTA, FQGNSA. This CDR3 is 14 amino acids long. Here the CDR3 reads CASSLGQAHYEQYV. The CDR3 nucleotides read TGTGCCAGCAGCTTAGGACAGGCGCACTACGAGCAGTACGTC.

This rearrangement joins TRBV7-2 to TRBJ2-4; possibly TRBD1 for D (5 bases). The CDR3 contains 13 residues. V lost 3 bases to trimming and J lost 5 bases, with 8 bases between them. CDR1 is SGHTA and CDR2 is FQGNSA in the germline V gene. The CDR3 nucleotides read TGTGCCAGCAGCTTGGGGCAGGAAAACATTCAGTACTTC. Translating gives CASSLGQENIQYF.

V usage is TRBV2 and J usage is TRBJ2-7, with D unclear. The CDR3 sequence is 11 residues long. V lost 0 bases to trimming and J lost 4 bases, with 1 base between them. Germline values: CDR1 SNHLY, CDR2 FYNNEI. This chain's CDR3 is CASSEAYEQYF. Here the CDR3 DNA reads TGTGCCAGCAGTGAAGCTTACGAGCAGTACTTC.

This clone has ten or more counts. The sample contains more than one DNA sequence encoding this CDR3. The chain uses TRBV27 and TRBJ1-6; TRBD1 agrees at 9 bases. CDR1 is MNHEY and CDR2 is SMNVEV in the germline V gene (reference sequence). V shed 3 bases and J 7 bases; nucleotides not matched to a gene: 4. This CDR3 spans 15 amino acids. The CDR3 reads CASSFMTGGNSPLHF. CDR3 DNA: TGTGCCAGCAGTTTTATGACAGGGGGAAATTCACCCCTCCACTTT.

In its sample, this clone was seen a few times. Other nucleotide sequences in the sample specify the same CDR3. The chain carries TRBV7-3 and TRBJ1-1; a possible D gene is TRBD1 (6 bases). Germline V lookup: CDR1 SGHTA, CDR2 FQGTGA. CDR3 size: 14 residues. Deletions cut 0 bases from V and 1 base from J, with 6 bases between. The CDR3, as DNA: TGTGCCAGCAGCTTAACAGGGGGGAACACTGAAGCTTTCTTT. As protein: CASSLTGGNTEAFF.

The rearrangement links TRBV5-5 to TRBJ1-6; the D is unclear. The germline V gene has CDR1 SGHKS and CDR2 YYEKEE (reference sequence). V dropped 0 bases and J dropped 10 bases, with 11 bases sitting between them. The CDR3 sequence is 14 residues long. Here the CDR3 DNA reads TGTGCCAGCAGCTTGGATTCCGTAAGCTCACCCCTCCACTTT. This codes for CASSLDSVSSPLHF.

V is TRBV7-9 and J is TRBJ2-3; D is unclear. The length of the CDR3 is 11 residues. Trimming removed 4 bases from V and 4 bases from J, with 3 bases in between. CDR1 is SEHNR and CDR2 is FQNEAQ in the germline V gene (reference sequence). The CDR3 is CASSSADTQYF. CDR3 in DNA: TGTGCCAGCAGCTCCGCAGATACGCAGTATTTT.

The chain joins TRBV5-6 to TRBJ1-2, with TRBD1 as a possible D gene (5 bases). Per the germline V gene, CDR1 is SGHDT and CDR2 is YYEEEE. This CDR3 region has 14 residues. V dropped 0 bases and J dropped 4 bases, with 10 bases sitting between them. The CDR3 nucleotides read TGTGCCAGCAGCTTGGGACAGAGCGGCTATGGCTACACCTTC. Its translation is CASSLGQSGYGYTF.

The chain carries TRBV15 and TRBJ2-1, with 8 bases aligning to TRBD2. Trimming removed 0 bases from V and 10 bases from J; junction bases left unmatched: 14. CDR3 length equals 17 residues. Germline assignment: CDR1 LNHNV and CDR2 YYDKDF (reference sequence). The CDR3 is CATSRDLLAAERKEQFF. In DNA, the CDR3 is TGTGCCACCAGCAGAGATTTACTAGCGGCCGAACGTAAGGAGCAGTTCTTC. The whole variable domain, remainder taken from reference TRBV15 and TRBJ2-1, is DAMVIQNPRYQVTQFGKPVTLSCSQTLNHNVMYWYQQKSSQAPKLLFHYYDKDFNNEADTPDNFQSRRPNTSFCFLDIRSPGLGDTAMYLCATSRDLLAAERKEQFFGPGTRLTVL.